This is a list of T cell receptor beta chains from one sample in a study of T cell changes during pregnancy in multiple sclerosis. Data came from immunoSEQ multiplex PCR; TCRdb stores just in-frame clones and leaves some out. The data hold some 94,000 clones, with approximately 90% observed a single time. Sequenced material: peripheral blood, taken in the first trimester of pregnancy. The receptors were gathered from a female donor in good health, enrolled as a control in a pregnancy study. Each CDR3 is given with its conserved first and last residue. The order of the fields is J gene, D gene, V gene, clone size, CDR3 DNA, CDR3 protein. D genes are given only for firm matches. Clone size is given for some rows only: seen once, a few or many times, or a class if the clone is expanded.

j_call: TRBJ2-7; d_call: NA; v_call: TRBV18; clone_size: NA; cdr3_nt: TGTGCCAGCTCACCACCGACAGCAAGGGAGCAGTACTTC; cdr3_aa: CASSPPTAREQYF
j_call: TRBJ2-3; d_call: TRBD2; v_call: TRBV29-1; clone_size: NA; cdr3_nt: TGCAGCGTTGACGCCACTAGCGGGGCTACAGATACGCAGTATTTT; cdr3_aa: CSVDATSGATDTQYF
j_call: TRBJ2-7; d_call: NA; v_call: TRBV5-5; clone_size: NA; cdr3_nt: TGTGCCAGCAGCCGCAACGACAGGGAGGCGGAGTACTTC; cdr3_aa: CASSRNDREAEYF
j_call: TRBJ2-7; d_call: TRBD1; v_call: TRBV4-1; clone_size: NA; cdr3_nt: TGCGCCAGCAGCCCTCCCGGGACAGGGACCCACGAGCAGTACTTC; cdr3_aa: CASSPPGTGTHEQYF
j_call: TRBJ2-5; d_call: TRBD1; v_call: TRBV29-1; clone_size: NA; cdr3_nt: TGCAGCGTCCAAACTGGGCGGGACAGGGGTACTACGACCCAGTACTTC; cdr3_aa: CSVQTGRDRGTTTQYF
j_call: TRBJ1-6; d_call: TRBD1; v_call: TRBV19; clone_size: NA; cdr3_nt: TGTGCCAGTAGCGACAGGGAAGGAAATTCACCCCTCCACTTT; cdr3_aa: CASSDREGNSPLHF
j_call: TRBJ1-6; d_call: NA; v_call: TRBV5-6; clone_size: NA; cdr3_nt: TGTGCCAGCAGCTTGGGCCACAGGAATAATTCACCCCTCCACTTT; cdr3_aa: CASSLGHRNNSPLHF
j_call: TRBJ2-1; d_call: NA; v_call: TRBV11-2; clone_size: NA; cdr3_nt: TGTGCCAGCAGCCAGAGTGGGCCGACCTCCTACAATGAGCAGTTCTTC; cdr3_aa: CASSQSGPTSYNEQFF
j_call: TRBJ2-1; d_call: NA; v_call: TRBV7-3; clone_size: NA; cdr3_nt: TGTGCCAGCAGCTCCGGGAAGGAGCAGTTCTTC; cdr3_aa: CASSSGKEQFF
j_call: TRBJ2-6; d_call: NA; v_call: TRBV12-2; clone_size: NA; cdr3_nt: TGTGCAAGTCGCCTGAGACGAGGGAGGGTCGTCCTGACTTTC; cdr3_aa: CASRLRRGRVVLTF
j_call: TRBJ2-1; d_call: NA; v_call: TRBV7-2; clone_size: once; cdr3_nt: TGTGCCAGCAGCTTAGCCAGACAGAAGGGGCCCTACAATGAGCAGTTCTTC; cdr3_aa: CASSLARQKGPYNEQFF
j_call: TRBJ1-1; d_call: NA; v_call: TRBV4-2; clone_size: once; cdr3_nt: TGTGCCAGCAGCCAAGACGGAGGAACTGAAGCTTTCTTT; cdr3_aa: CASSQDGGTEAFF
j_call: TRBJ1-5; d_call: NA; v_call: TRBV6-1; clone_size: NA; cdr3_nt: TGTGCCAGCAATCAGGGCAATCAGCCCCAGCATTTT; cdr3_aa: CASNQGNQPQHF
j_call: TRBJ1-2; d_call: TRBD1; v_call: TRBV6-5; clone_size: NA; cdr3_nt: TGTGCCAGCAGTTACTCGACGCAGGGGGACTATGGCTACACCTTC; cdr3_aa: CASSYSTQGDYGYTF
j_call: TRBJ1-6; d_call: NA; v_call: TRBV7-8; clone_size: NA; cdr3_nt: TGTGCCAGCACCATTAAGAGGTGGGATTCACCCCTCCACTTT; cdr3_aa: CASTIKRWDSPLHF
j_call: TRBJ2-5; d_call: TRBD1; v_call: TRBV5-6; clone_size: NA; cdr3_nt: TGTGCCAGCAGCTTGGGAGCCAAAAGGACAGGCCAAGAGACCCAGTACTTC; cdr3_aa: CASSLGAKRTGQETQYF
j_call: TRBJ2-3; d_call: NA; v_call: TRBV4-3; clone_size: NA; cdr3_nt: TGCGCCAGCAGCCAAGTTTCCGGGAAGATCACAGATACGCAGTATTTT; cdr3_aa: CASSQVSGKITDTQYF
j_call: TRBJ2-6; d_call: TRBD2; v_call: TRBV15; clone_size: NA; cdr3_nt: TGTGCCACCAGCACGGGGGAGGGTTACTCTGGGGCCAACGTCCTGACTTTC; cdr3_aa: CATSTGEGYSGANVLTF
j_call: TRBJ1-1; d_call: NA; v_call: TRBV30; clone_size: NA; cdr3_nt: TGTGCCTGGAGTTTCCTGGGAGCCAGGGGCGCTGAAGCTTTCTTT; cdr3_aa: CAWSFLGARGAEAFF
j_call: TRBJ2-1; d_call: TRBD1; v_call: TRBV14; clone_size: NA; cdr3_nt: TGTGCCAGCAGCCAAGTACTGAGGGACAGGGGTTACAATGAGCAGTTCTTC; cdr3_aa: CASSQVLRDRGYNEQFF
j_call: TRBJ1-2; d_call: NA; v_call: TRBV9; clone_size: NA; cdr3_nt: TGTGCCAGCAGCGTAGTCGATCGGCGGGGTGGAGATGGCTACACCTTC; cdr3_aa: CASSVVDRRGGDGYTF
j_call: TRBJ1-5; d_call: NA; v_call: TRBV6-5; clone_size: NA; cdr3_nt: TGTGCCACCACCCCACCGGGGAATCAGCCCCAGCATTTT; cdr3_aa: CATTPPGNQPQHF
j_call: TRBJ2-1; d_call: NA; v_call: TRBV25-1; clone_size: NA; cdr3_nt: TGTGCCAGCAGCCCCAGGGCTTCAACAGGAGACGCCTACAATGAGCAGTTCTTC; cdr3_aa: CASSPRASTGDAYNEQFF
j_call: TRBJ2-7; d_call: TRBD1; v_call: TRBV5-4; clone_size: NA; cdr3_nt: TGTGCCAGCAGCCCTAGCCTAGGGACAGAACCCTACGAGCAGTACTTC; cdr3_aa: CASSPSLGTEPYEQYF
j_call: TRBJ2-3; d_call: TRBD2; v_call: TRBV9; clone_size: NA; cdr3_nt: TGTGCCAGCAGCGCCCAGGGACTAGCGGACACAGATACGCAGTATTTT; cdr3_aa: CASSAQGLADTDTQYF
j_call: TRBJ2-7; d_call: NA; v_call: TRBV11-2; clone_size: NA; cdr3_nt: TGTGCCAGCAGCTCCCGGGGGGCCGGCGAGCAGTACTTC; cdr3_aa: CASSSRGAGEQYF
j_call: TRBJ1-5; d_call: NA; v_call: TRBV27; clone_size: NA; cdr3_nt: TGTGCCGGCAGTTTATCGCGGGCCGCGGAGCCCCAGCATTTT; cdr3_aa: CAGSLSRAAEPQHF
j_call: TRBJ2-7; d_call: TRBD1; v_call: TRBV19; clone_size: NA; cdr3_nt: TGTGCCAGTAGTCGACAGGGCCACGAGCAGTACTTC; cdr3_aa: CASSRQGHEQYF